What follows describes a single T cell receptor (beta chain). Other DNA sequences within the sample encode an identical CDR3. CDR3 length equals 13 residues. The germline V gene has CDR1 SGHRS and CDR2 YFSETQ. J lost 7 bases, V lost 5 bases, and 8 bases had no gene match. This entry belongs to a study of OX40 agonist ivuxolimab in advanced cancers. At the level of the study: Ivuxolimab, an agonistic anti-OX40 (CD134) antibody, was given to patients. Patients got intravenous ivuxolimab at 0.01 to 10 mg/kg every 2 weeks.

Clones were sequenced by immunoSEQ multiplex PCR, and TCRdb holds only the in-frame ones, with some missing. Seen here are roughly 25,000 clones, approximately 80% observed once, and the top ten hold roughly 18%. The input for sequencing was CD4+ or CD8+ T cells sorted from blood, taken in a trial of the OX40 agonist ivuxolimab. This TCR derives from an adult with an advanced solid tumor such as melanoma, head and neck, liver or kidney cancer. This chain uses TRBV5-1 with TRBJ1-1; 7 positions agree with TRBD1. DNA for the CDR3: TGCGCCAGCAGAGGGGCAGGGGGTCTTGAAGCTTTCTTT. Its protein product is CASRGAGGLEAFF. The full variable domain, rest sourced from reference TRBV5-1 and TRBJ1-1, is KAGVTQTPRYLIKTRGQQVTLSCSPISGHRSVSWYQQTPGQGLQFLFEYFSETQRNKGNFPGRFSGRQFSNSRSEMNVSTLELGDSALYLCASRGAGGLEAFFGQGTRLTVV.